This T cell receptor beta chain is from a study of blood T cells in healthy people across ages. The donors, all healthy, were Caucasians living in Russia, aged roughly 6 to 100. At least 5.5 micrograms of total RNA were extracted per sample. Next came a second PCR, run for about 7 to 12 cycles, which used a sample-barcoded 5' primer along with a J-beta primer mix. TCRdb analysed the 5' RACE reads with MiXCR anew, one entry per CDR3 protein. This table has about 1.6 million distinct CDR3 sequences, 30% to 40% appearing once. CDR1 and CDR2 from the germline V gene are SEHNR and FQNEAQ (reference sequence). Trimming took 3 bases from V and 6 from J; bases not matched to a gene: 8. This CDR3 is built from 17 residues. This clonotype came up a few times.

The sequence derives from a woman in her twenties or thirties in good health. The chain combines TRBV7-9 with TRBJ2-1; 13 nucleotides agree with TRBD2. Source material: blood. In DNA, the CDR3 is TGTGCCAGCAGCTTCCTCCTCGGGACTAGCGGGATCAATGAGCAGTTCTTC. This translates into CASSFLLGTSGINEQFF.